Listed below are T cell receptor beta chains from one sample, sequenced in a study of T cell repertoires in cytomegalovirus infection. These receptors have no known antigen. TCRdb used MiXCR to reprocess the reads, holding one entry per CDR3 protein. The sample carries roughly 990,000 distinct CDR3 sequences, around a third recorded once. The source material was cultured CD8+ T cells from PBMCs, sampled from culture after CMV antigen stimulation. These receptor sequences come from a human donor in good health (CMV status not recorded). Some clones in this sample may be carry-over from other donors' samples. Both conserved end residues are part of each CDR3. D genes are given only for firm matches. Size values are once, few and many counts, or a class for expanded clones, and some rows have none.

J,size,V,D,DNA,CDR3
TRBJ2-5,-,TRBV20-1,TRBD2,TGCAGTGCTAGAGACCCCCCGACTAGCGGGGGAGGGGAGACCCAGTACTTC,CSARDPPTSGGGETQYF
TRBJ2-5,-,TRBV27,-,TGTGCCAGCCAAAGGTGGGACCCGTACAGGGTGAAGGGGGAAAAAGAGACCCAGTACTTC,CASQRWDPYRVKGEKETQYF
TRBJ1-2,-,TRBV30,-,TGTGCCTGGAGTTCCTGGGTTCGGAACTGCTACTACACCTTC,CAWSSWVRNCYYTF
TRBJ2-3,-,TRBV11-2,TRBD2,TGTGCCAGCAGCTTAGGGGGGGGGGTGGAGAGGACAGATACGCAGTATTTT,CASSLGGGVERTDTQYF
TRBJ2-5,few,TRBV10-3,-,TGTGCCATCAGTGTTCACGGGGGGCCATCTTATTCACAAGAGACCCAGTACTTC,CAISVHGGPSYSQETQYF
TRBJ1-1,-,TRBV20-1,-,TGCAGTGCTAGATCCCGGACCCACCCCGGCTGGGAAGCTTTCTTT,CSARSRTHPGWEAFF
TRBJ2-5,-,TRBV7-6,TRBD2,TGTGCTAGCAGTTTGACCGGGACTAGCTTGGAGACCCAGTACTTC,CASSLTGTSLETQYF
TRBJ1-3,-,TRBV15,-,TGTGCCACCAGCAGAGCGTCTTCGGCCGATGACACCATATATTTT,CATSRASSADDTIYF
TRBJ2-5,-,TRBV3-1,TRBD1,TGTGCCAGCAGCCAAGAGTTGACAGGGGGCACCGACCAAGAGACCCAGTACTTC,CASSQELTGGTDQETQYF
TRBJ2-1,-,TRBV24-1,TRBD2,TGTGCCACCAGTGACTCGACTAGCGGGGGGGGGGATGAGCAGTTCTTC,CATSDSTSGGGDEQFF
TRBJ1-1,few,TRBV27,-,TGTGCCAGCAGTTTTTTGGGGGGAAGTAGCACTGAAGCTTTCTTT,CASSFLGGSSTEAFF
TRBJ2-7,-,TRBV12-3/TRBV12-4,-,TGTGCCAGCAGGCCAGGGAGATTCTACGAGCAGTACTTC,CASRPGRFYEQYF
TRBJ2-6,few,TRBV6-5,-,TGTGCCAGCAGACCCCCCTCTGGGGCCAACGTCCTGACTTTC,CASRPPSGANVLTF
TRBJ1-5,-,TRBV15,TRBD1,TGTGCCACCAGCAGGGGACAGGGTCCTTCGCGATTAGCAGCCCAGCATTTT,CATSRGQGPSRLAAQHF
TRBJ2-2,few,TRBV18,-,TGTGCCAGCTCACCAGTGGGGTACACCGGGGAGCTGTTTTTT,CASSPVGYTGELFF
TRBJ1-1,few,TRBV6-1,-,TGTGCCAGTAGTTCTTCACGGTTCCATGACACTGAAGCTTTCTTT,CASSSSRFHDTEAFF
TRBJ2-1,few,TRBV20-1,TRBD2,TGCAGTGCTAGTTTAGCGGGGGGGCCCCCCAATGAGCAGTTCTTC,CSASLAGGPPNEQFF
TRBJ1-1,-,TRBV5-1,-,TGCGCCAGCAGCTTGTACGAAACTGAAGCTTTCTTT,CASSLYETEAFF
TRBJ2-3,-,TRBV20-1,TRBD2,TGCAGTGCTAGACTGTATTTTAGCGGGGGAGTATATAGGACAGATACGCAGTATTTT,CSARLYFSGGVYRTDTQYF
TRBJ1-1,-,TRBV5-6,TRBD1,TGTGCCAGCAGTGACTGGGGGACAGGGAACACTGAAGCTTTCTTT,CASSDWGTGNTEAFF
TRBJ1-5,once,TRBV19,-,TGTGCCAGTAGTACACGGGGGCCTCAGCCCCAGCATTTT,CASSTRGPQPQHF
TRBJ2-7,-,TRBV27,-,TGTGCCAGCAGTTTAGGCACGGCAGGAGGCTACGAGCAGTACTTC,CASSLGTAGGYEQYF